This is a list of T cell receptor beta chains from one sample in a study of CD8+ T cells in alopecia areata. This table comes from immunoSEQ multiplex PCR, and its TCRdb copy is limited to in-frame clones, with some not included. The sample includes 150,000 to 200,000 clones, more than 50% seen only once; the top ten take just over 1%. This specimen consisted of CD4+ T cells sorted from blood, obtained at week 24, from a patient treated with tofacitinib. The source of these receptors is a human donor with alopecia areata. CDR3s leave out the opening cysteine and the closing phenylalanine or tryptophan.

j_call	v_call	cdr3_aa
TRBJ1-5	TRBV2	ASSVSTQPQH
TRBJ2-2	TRBV6-5	ACSGLAGVVGELF
TRBJ2-7	TRBV25-1	ASIGDCMKSYEQY
TRBJ2-6	TRBV7-3	ASSPQGSGANVLT
TRBJ2-1	TRBV7-6	ASSLVPSGGSNEQF
TRBJ2-3	TRBV29-1	SVEFGTSGGTDTQY
TRBJ1-6	TRBV2	ASSETQGTGSPLH
TRBJ1-1	TRBV6-5	ASSNRYTEAF
TRBJ2-2	TRBV10-1	ASSGGSGELF
TRBJ1-1	TRBV29-1	SSSGTGGSNTEAF
TRBJ2-7	TRBV6-5	ASRNAGTAYEQY
TRBJ2-5	TRBV19	ATAGVETQY
TRBJ2-3	TRBV5-4	ASSPLGGLAGGPTDTQY
TRBJ2-7	TRBV21-1	ASSKDLDRHNEQY
TRBJ1-1	TRBV29-1	SVAPGPMNTEAF
TRBJ1-2	TRBV6-5	ASSSDDRLPGYT
TRBJ1-1	TRBV29-1	SVSPLQGAAKAF
TRBJ2-2	TRBV29-1	SVYRTGSAGELF
TRBJ1-1	TRBV30	AWSPWAGQAF
TRBJ1-5	TRBV30	AWSVKAGINQPQH
TRBJ2-7	TRBV7-9	ASSPEDRGAYEQY
TRBJ1-2	TRBV7-2	ASSLNRRGYT
TRBJ1-6	TRBV27	ASSYRSGTNSPLH
TRBJ1-2	TRBV25-1	ASSDRQGARDGYT
TRBJ1-2	TRBV25-1	ASSELGAVYGYT
TRBJ1-2	TRBV19	ASSIQDHYGYT
TRBJ1-6	TRBV4-1	ASSQRVWDSPLH
TRBJ1-1	TRBV15	ATSRERGNTEAF
TRBJ1-4	TRBV30	ACSVDSVNEKLF
TRBJ2-7	TRBV21-1	ASTTGLPTIYEQY
TRBJ1-5	TRBV6-6	ASSLQEINQPQH
TRBJ2-1	TRBV29-1	SVDTDNEQF
TRBJ2-1	TRBV10-3	AIRSTADWSHNEQF
TRBJ2-4	TRBV9	ASSVGGEAKNIQY
TRBJ2-5	TRBV30	AWSVGLQETQY
TRBJ2-3	TRBV29-1	SLPSESTDTQY
TRBJ1-1	TRBV30	AWGRTLGGTEAF
TRBJ1-2	TRBV29-1	SVGGGLDGYT
TRBJ2-2	TRBV10-3	ATHVGGNTGELF
TRBJ1-1	TRBV29-1	SIGQGGNTEAF
TRBJ2-7	TRBV4-3	ASSQDVGLAGASSYEQY
TRBJ1-2	TRBV7-9	ASSRGLSTDRANYGYT
TRBJ1-1	TRBV2	ASRPDRLNTEAF
TRBJ2-1	TRBV2	ASREGLAGTNEQF
TRBJ1-2	TRBV4-2	ASSQDPADRGYGYT
TRBJ1-2	TRBV29-1	SVRGSSANYGYT
TRBJ1-1	TRBV5-1	ASSLVLNTEAF
TRBJ1-2	TRBV29-1	SVGREGYGYT
TRBJ1-2	TRBV7-2	ASTPPGVYGYT
TRBJ2-7	TRBV27	ASSLSGTGEQY
TRBJ2-7	TRBV11-2	ASSLDLPSYEQY
TRBJ1-4	TRBV29-1	SVLGREKLF